This T cell receptor beta chain derives from a study of shared clonotypes between healthy human individuals. Overall study results and limits: The naive CD4 repertoires of several donors were compared, and approximately 5% of clonotypes were shared. A small donor pool kept down the genetic and exposure-history diversity that was represented. Only blood was sampled; tissue repertoires likely differ. Incomplete sequencing of sorted subsets was indicated by rarefaction despite large depth.

The repertoire was sequenced with immunoSEQ multiplex PCR; TCRdb's copy has only in-frame clones and lacks some. Here the sample spans around 1.9 million clones, 93% being singletons. The CDR3 contains 15 residues. Per germline, CDR1 SGHTA and CDR2 FQGNSA. V was cut by 5 bases and J by 2 bases, with 13 bases left in between. Naivety among CD8 cells was defined by CD45RO negativity and positive CCR7 selection, thereby excluding terminally differentiated effector memory CD45RA+ cells. About this clone: The antigen is unknown.

This clonotype was obtained from a man between 18 and 35 years old in good health. Some clones in this sample may be carry-over from other donors' samples. The chain carries TRBV7-2 and TRBJ2-1; D remains ambiguous. The specimen was naive CD8+ T cells from PBMCs. This chain's CDR3 is CASSLYGQTYNEQFF. DNA of the CDR3: TGTGCCAGCAGCCTTTATGGGCAGACCTACAATGAGCAGTTCTTC. The full variable domain, with the rest looked up from reference TRBV7-2 and TRBJ2-1, is GAGVSQSPSNKVTEKGKDVELRCDPISGHTALYWYRQSLGQGLEFLIYFQGNSAPDKSGLPSDRFSAERTGGSVSTLTIQRTQQEDSAVYLCASSLYGQTYNEQFFGPGTRLTVL.